The clone carrying this TCR beta chain has just a few counts. The record originates from a study of T cells after yellow fever vaccination. TCRdb used MiXCR to reprocess the 5' RACE reads, holding one entry per CDR3 protein. This table has around 65,000 distinct CDR3 sequences, around 5% appearing once. Germline V gives CDR1 SQVTM, CDR2 ANQGSEA. V was trimmed by 4 bases and J by 7 bases, leaving 13 bases between them. The CDR3 loop spans 13 amino acids. The TCR was taken from a man aged 18-30 years who received the YFV17D yellow fever vaccine. The chain carries TRBV29-1 and TRBJ2-2; D is unclear. This specimen was CD4+ T cells sorted from PBMCs, taken approximately 15 days after the first yellow fever vaccination. The CDR3 DNA sequence: TGCAGCGTTGGAGCCGGGTACGTCGGGGAGCTGTTTTTT. It is translated as CSVGAGYVGELFF.